The rows below give T cell receptor beta chains drawn from one sample of a study of draining lymph node invasion in breast cancer. TCRdb analysed the bulk RNA-seq reads with MiXCR anew, one entry per CDR3 protein. Of under 4,000 distinct CDR3 sequences listed, 75% to 80% are singletons. The sequenced material came from sorted memory CD4+ effector T cells from a lymph node. These receptors were taken from a female donor with luminal breast cancer. CDR3s include the opening cysteine and the closing phenylalanine or tryptophan. The order of the fields is D gene, clone size, J gene, V gene, CDR3 length, CDR3 DNA, CDR3 protein. A D gene is named only where the DNA matches it firmly. The size field is filled for only some rows; it gives once, few, many or a size class.

D gene: NA
clone size: NA
J gene: TRBJ2-4
V gene: TRBV28
CDR3 length: 15
CDR3 DNA: TGTGCCAGCAGTGGGGGGCCGGGGGCCAAAAACATTCAGTACTTC
CDR3 protein: CASSGGPGAKNIQYF

D gene: TRBD2
clone size: few
J gene: TRBJ2-1
V gene: TRBV20-1
CDR3 length: 17
CDR3 DNA: TGCAGTGCTATCTTGGGACTAGCGGGACTTGGCGACAATGAGCAGTTCTTC
CDR3 protein: CSAILGLAGLGDNEQFF

D gene: TRBD1
clone size: NA
J gene: TRBJ1-2
V gene: TRBV16
CDR3 length: 15
CDR3 DNA: TGTGCCAGCAGCCACCAACAGGGGGGGCACTATGGCTACACCTTC
CDR3 protein: CASSHQQGGHYGYTF

D gene: NA
clone size: few
J gene: TRBJ1-2
V gene: TRBV3-1
CDR3 length: 15
CDR3 DNA: TGTGCCAGCAGCCAAGCCAACCCGGCACGAGGCGGCTACACCTTC
CDR3 protein: CASSQANPARGGYTF

D gene: NA
clone size: once
J gene: TRBJ1-1
V gene: TRBV20-1
CDR3 length: 13
CDR3 DNA: TGCAGTGCTTCTCGGGGCGCGGAGAGGGAAGCTTTCTTT
CDR3 protein: CSASRGAEREAFF

D gene: NA
clone size: NA
J gene: TRBJ2-7
V gene: TRBV15
CDR3 length: 15
CDR3 DNA: TGTGCCACCAGCAGAGTTGGACATGGGACCTACGAGCAGTACTTC
CDR3 protein: CATSRVGHGTYEQYF

D gene: NA
clone size: NA
J gene: TRBJ1-4
V gene: TRBV5-1
CDR3 length: 14
CDR3 DNA: TGCGCCAGCAGCTTCGGGGGCAACAATGAAAAACTGTTTTTT
CDR3 protein: CASSFGGNNEKLFF

D gene: NA
clone size: NA
J gene: TRBJ2-3
V gene: TRBV25-1
CDR3 length: 14
CDR3 DNA: TGTGCCAGCAGCCCCTCGGGAGCCGGAGATACGCAGTATTTT
CDR3 protein: CASSPSGAGDTQYF

D gene: NA
clone size: NA
J gene: TRBJ1-5
V gene: TRBV19
CDR3 length: 15
CDR3 DNA: TGTGCCAGTAGTATAGGAGGGGTTAGCAATCAGCCCCAGCATTTT
CDR3 protein: CASSIGGVSNQPQHF

D gene: TRBD2
clone size: NA
J gene: TRBJ2-3
V gene: TRBV5-6
CDR3 length: 14
CDR3 DNA: TGTGCCAGCAGCTCCTGGACTAGAACAGATACGCAGTATTTT
CDR3 protein: CASSSWTRTDTQYF

D gene: NA
clone size: NA
J gene: TRBJ2-2
V gene: TRBV7-2
CDR3 length: 15
CDR3 DNA: TGTGCCAGCAGCTTAGCGGTCTCAAACACCGGGGAGCTGTTTTTT
CDR3 protein: CASSLAVSNTGELFF

D gene: TRBD2
clone size: once
J gene: TRBJ2-5
V gene: TRBV7-6
CDR3 length: 18
CDR3 DNA: TGTGCCAGCAGCTTAGGGCTAGCGGGGGGGCCGGCGGAAGAGACCCAGTACTTC
CDR3 protein: CASSLGLAGGPAEETQYF

D gene: NA
clone size: NA
J gene: TRBJ2-1
V gene: TRBV4-3
CDR3 length: 14
CDR3 DNA: TGCGCCAGCAGCCAGACGGGGGCGTACAATGAGCAGTTCTTC
CDR3 protein: CASSQTGAYNEQFF

D gene: NA
clone size: NA
J gene: TRBJ2-3
V gene: TRBV4-1
CDR3 length: 15
CDR3 DNA: TGCGCCAGCAGCCAAGAGTTCTCGGGGGTAGATACGCAGTATTTT
CDR3 protein: CASSQEFSGVDTQYF

D gene: TRBD1
clone size: NA
J gene: TRBJ1-1
V gene: TRBV6-5
CDR3 length: 15
CDR3 DNA: TGTGCCAGCATCCTCCGACAGGGCGTGGACACTGAAGCTTTCTTT
CDR3 protein: CASILRQGVDTEAFF

D gene: NA
clone size: NA
J gene: TRBJ1-3
V gene: TRBV20-1
CDR3 length: 15
CDR3 DNA: TGCAGTGCTAGAGATCCCTTCGGGCCTGGAAACACCATATATTTT
CDR3 protein: CSARDPFGPGNTIYF

D gene: TRBD2
clone size: NA
J gene: TRBJ2-5
V gene: TRBV20-1
CDR3 length: 14
CDR3 DNA: TGCAGTGCTAGTTTGGGACTAAAACAAGAGACCCAGTACTTC
CDR3 protein: CSASLGLKQETQYF

D gene: NA
clone size: NA
J gene: TRBJ2-2
V gene: TRBV12-3/TRBV12-4
CDR3 length: 14
CDR3 DNA: TGTGCCAGCAGTTTCGGACTCTCAAGCGGGGAGCTGTTTTTT
CDR3 protein: CASSFGLSSGELFF

D gene: NA
clone size: few
J gene: TRBJ1-1
V gene: TRBV29-1
CDR3 length: 15
CDR3 DNA: TGCAGCGTTGGTGAGGGATGGGGGATGAACACTGAAGCTTTCTTT
CDR3 protein: CSVGEGWGMNTEAFF

D gene: NA
clone size: once
J gene: TRBJ1-5
V gene: TRBV7-2
CDR3 length: 15
CDR3 DNA: TGTGCCAGCAGCCCCCAATATGGGGGCCGGCAGCCCCAGCATTTT
CDR3 protein: CASSPQYGGRQPQHF

D gene: NA
clone size: NA
J gene: TRBJ1-5
V gene: TRBV20-1
CDR3 length: 13
CDR3 DNA: TGCAGTGCGAAGGGACTCAAAAATCAGCCCCAGCATTTT
CDR3 protein: CSAKGLKNQPQHF

D gene: NA
clone size: NA
J gene: TRBJ1-1
V gene: TRBV12-3/TRBV12-4
CDR3 length: 13
CDR3 DNA: TGTGCCAGCAGTTCATCAGTGAACACTGAAGCTTTCTTT
CDR3 protein: CASSSSVNTEAFF

D gene: NA
clone size: few
J gene: TRBJ1-5
V gene: TRBV3-1
CDR3 length: 13
CDR3 DNA: TGTGCCAGCAGCCAAGATGTGTCGGGGCCCCAGCATTTT
CDR3 protein: CASSQDVSGPQHF

D gene: NA
clone size: NA
J gene: TRBJ1-1
V gene: TRBV7-3
CDR3 length: 13
CDR3 DNA: TGTGCCAGCAGTTACCGTCGGGACACTGAAGCTTTCTTT
CDR3 protein: CASSYRRDTEAFF

D gene: NA
clone size: few
J gene: TRBJ2-6
V gene: TRBV12-3/TRBV12-4
CDR3 length: 15
CDR3 DNA: TGTGCCAGCAGTCTAGACCTCTCTGGGGCCAACGTCCTGACTTTC
CDR3 protein: CASSLDLSGANVLTF

D gene: NA
clone size: NA
J gene: TRBJ2-1
V gene: TRBV20-1
CDR3 length: 11
CDR3 DNA: TGCAGTGCTACTAGAAACAATGAGCAGTTCTTC
CDR3 protein: CSATRNNEQFF

D gene: NA
clone size: NA
J gene: TRBJ2-1
V gene: TRBV13
CDR3 length: 13
CDR3 DNA: TGTGCCAGCAGCCCCCCGTCCTACAATGAGCAGTTCTTC
CDR3 protein: CASSPPSYNEQFF

D gene: NA
clone size: NA
J gene: TRBJ1-2
V gene: TRBV3-1
CDR3 length: 16
CDR3 DNA: TGTGCCAGCAGCCAAGAGGCCCTCCAGGGGTACTATGGCTACACCTTC
CDR3 protein: CASSQEALQGYYGYTF

D gene: TRBD2
clone size: NA
J gene: TRBJ2-1
V gene: TRBV20-1
CDR3 length: 13
CDR3 DNA: TGCAGTGCTAGAGATCCTAGCGGCAATGAGCAGTTCTTC
CDR3 protein: CSARDPSGNEQFF

D gene: NA
clone size: NA
J gene: TRBJ1-5
V gene: TRBV20-1
CDR3 length: 14
CDR3 DNA: TGCAGTGCTAGAGATCGAAGGGGACAACAGCCCCAGCATTTT
CDR3 protein: CSARDRRGQQPQHF

D gene: NA
clone size: few
J gene: TRBJ1-1
V gene: TRBV7-8
CDR3 length: 14
CDR3 DNA: TGTGCCAGCAGCTCCAGTTTGATGAACACTGAAGCTTTCTTT
CDR3 protein: CASSSSLMNTEAFF

D gene: NA
clone size: once
J gene: TRBJ1-1
V gene: TRBV19
CDR3 length: 17
CDR3 DNA: TGTGCCAGTAGTAAGCGTCGGGGTCACTTTATGAACACTGAAGCTTTCTTT
CDR3 protein: CASSKRRGHFMNTEAFF

D gene: NA
clone size: NA
J gene: TRBJ1-1
V gene: TRBV27
CDR3 length: 18
CDR3 DNA: TGTGCCAGCAGTCACGAATATCCGGGGGTAGGCCTGAACACTGAAGCTTTCTTT
CDR3 protein: CASSHEYPGVGLNTEAFF

D gene: NA
clone size: NA
J gene: TRBJ2-1
V gene: TRBV9
CDR3 length: 14
CDR3 DNA: TGTGCCAGCAGCCCAGCTCAGACTTACAATGAGCAGTTCTTC
CDR3 protein: CASSPAQTYNEQFF

D gene: TRBD2
clone size: NA
J gene: TRBJ2-3
V gene: TRBV7-9
CDR3 length: 15
CDR3 DNA: TGTGCCAGCAGCCGCCTAGCGGGGACAACAGATACGCAGTATTTT
CDR3 protein: CASSRLAGTTDTQYF